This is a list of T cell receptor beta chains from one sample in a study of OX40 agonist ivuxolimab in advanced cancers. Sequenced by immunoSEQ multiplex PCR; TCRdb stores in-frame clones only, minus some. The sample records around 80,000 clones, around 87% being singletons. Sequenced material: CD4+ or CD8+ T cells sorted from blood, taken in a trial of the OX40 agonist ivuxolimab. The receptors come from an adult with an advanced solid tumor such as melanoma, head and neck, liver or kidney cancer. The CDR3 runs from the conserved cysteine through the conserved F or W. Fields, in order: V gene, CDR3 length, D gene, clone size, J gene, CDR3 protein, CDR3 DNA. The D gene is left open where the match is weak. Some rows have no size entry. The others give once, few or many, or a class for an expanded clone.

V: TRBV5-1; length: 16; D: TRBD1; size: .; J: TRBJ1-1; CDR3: CATKEGTGVANTEAFF; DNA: TGCGCCACCAAAGAAGGGACAGGGGTGGCCAACACTGAAGCTTTCTTT
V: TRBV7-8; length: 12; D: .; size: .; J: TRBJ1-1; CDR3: CASSFRRDEAFF; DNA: TGTGCCAGCAGCTTCAGGAGGGATGAAGCTTTCTTT
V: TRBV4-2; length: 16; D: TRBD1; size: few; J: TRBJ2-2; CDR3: CASSQETGGNTGELFF; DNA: TGTGCCAGCAGCCAAGAGACAGGGGGTAACACCGGGGAGCTGTTTTTT
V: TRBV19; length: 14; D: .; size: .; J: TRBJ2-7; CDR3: CASSTSDQTYEQYF; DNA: TGTGCCAGTAGTACTTCGGACCAAACCTACGAGCAGTACTTC
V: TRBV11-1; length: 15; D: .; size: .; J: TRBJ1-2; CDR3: CASSFGGGEAGGYTF; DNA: TGTGCCAGCAGCTTCGGCGGGGGCGAGGCGGGTGGCTACACCTTC
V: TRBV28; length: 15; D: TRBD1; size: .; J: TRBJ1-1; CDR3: CASLGTGQGGTEAFF; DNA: TGTGCCAGCTTGGGGACTGGACAGGGAGGCACTGAAGCTTTCTTT
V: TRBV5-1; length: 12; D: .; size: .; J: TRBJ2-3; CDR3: CASSPAGDTQYF; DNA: TGCGCCAGCAGCCCGGCGGGGGATACGCAGTATTTT
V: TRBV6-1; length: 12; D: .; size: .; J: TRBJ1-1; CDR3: CASLFGGTEAFF; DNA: TGTGCCAGCCTGTTTGGTGGCACTGAAGCTTTCTTT
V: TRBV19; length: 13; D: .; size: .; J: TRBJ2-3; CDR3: CASRSLATDTQYF; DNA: TGTGCCAGTAGATCACTAGCTACAGATACGCAGTATTTT
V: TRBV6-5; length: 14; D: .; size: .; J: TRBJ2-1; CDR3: CASSLRLLYNEQFF; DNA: TGTGCCAGCAGCCTACGGCTGTTATACAATGAGCAGTTCTTC
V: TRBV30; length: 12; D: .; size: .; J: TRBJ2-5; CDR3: CAWSPFGGTQYF; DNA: TGTGCCTGGAGCCCCTTCGGGGGGACCCAGTACTTC
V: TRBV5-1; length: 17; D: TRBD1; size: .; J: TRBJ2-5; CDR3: CASSLPSPGQGKETQYF; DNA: TGCGCCAGCAGCCTCCCGAGCCCGGGACAGGGAAAAGAGACCCAGTACTTC
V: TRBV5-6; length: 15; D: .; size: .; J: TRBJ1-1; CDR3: CASSTLDRLNTEAFF; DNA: TGTGCCAGCAGCACTCTAGACAGGCTGAACACTGAAGCTTTCTTT
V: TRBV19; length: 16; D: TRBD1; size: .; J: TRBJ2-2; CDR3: CASRLMTGGFLGELFF; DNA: TGTGCCAGTAGGCTCATGACAGGGGGTTTTCTCGGGGAGCTGTTTTTT
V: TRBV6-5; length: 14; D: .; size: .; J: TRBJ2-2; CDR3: CASHGVPGTGELFF; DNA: TGTGCCAGCCACGGGGTTCCGGGCACCGGGGAGCTGTTTTTT
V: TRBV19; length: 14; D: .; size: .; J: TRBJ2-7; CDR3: CASSIAGGRDEQYF; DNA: TGTGCCAGTAGTATAGCTGGGGGGCGAGACGAGCAGTACTTC
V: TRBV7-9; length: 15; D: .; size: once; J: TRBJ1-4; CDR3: CASSLAQQGGEKLFF; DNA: TGTGCCAGCAGCTTAGCCCAACAGGGAGGGGAAAAACTGTTTTTT
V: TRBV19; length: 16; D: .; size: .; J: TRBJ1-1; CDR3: CASSLARLGSNTEAFF; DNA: TGTGCCAGTAGTCTTGCCCGTTTGGGTTCGAACACTGAAGCTTTCTTT
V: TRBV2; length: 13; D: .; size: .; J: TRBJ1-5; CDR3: CASSEGWGQPQHF; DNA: TGTGCCAGCAGTGAGGGGTGGGGTCAGCCCCAGCATTTT
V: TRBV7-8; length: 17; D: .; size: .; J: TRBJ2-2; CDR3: CASTLIGTTANTGELFF; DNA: TGTGCCAGCACCCTGATCGGGACCACCGCGAACACCGGGGAGCTGTTTTTT
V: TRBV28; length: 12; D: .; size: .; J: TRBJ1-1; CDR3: CASSLLTAEAFF; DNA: TGTGCCAGCAGTTTACTGACCGCTGAAGCTTTCTTT
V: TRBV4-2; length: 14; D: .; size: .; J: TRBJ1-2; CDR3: CASSRSGTNYGYTF; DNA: TGTGCCAGCAGCCGTTCCGGGACCAACTATGGCTACACCTTC
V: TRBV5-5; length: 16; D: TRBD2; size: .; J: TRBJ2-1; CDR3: CASSLAVSGVWNEQFF; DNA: TGTGCCAGCAGCTTGGCCGTCAGCGGGGTTTGGAATGAGCAGTTCTTC
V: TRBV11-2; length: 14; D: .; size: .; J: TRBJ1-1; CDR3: CASSLDLGNTEAFF; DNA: TGTGCCAGCAGCTTAGATCTGGGGAACACTGAAGCTTTCTTT
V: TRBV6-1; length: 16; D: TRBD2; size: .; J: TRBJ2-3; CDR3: CASSVRLAGGPDTQYF; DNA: TGTGCCAGCAGTGTCCGACTAGCGGGGGGGCCAGATACGCAGTATTTT
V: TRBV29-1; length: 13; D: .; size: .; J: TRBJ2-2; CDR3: CSFRRPNTGELFF; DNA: TGCAGCTTTAGGAGACCGAACACCGGGGAGCTGTTTTTT
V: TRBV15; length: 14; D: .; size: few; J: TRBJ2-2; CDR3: CATSRDRGTGELFF; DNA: TGTGCCACCAGCAGAGATCGGGGAACCGGGGAGCTGTTTTTT
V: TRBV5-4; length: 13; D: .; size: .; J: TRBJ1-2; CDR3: CASSLDASYGYTF; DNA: TGTGCCAGCAGCTTGGATGCCAGCTATGGCTACACCTTC
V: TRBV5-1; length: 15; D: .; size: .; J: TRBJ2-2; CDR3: CASSLTLTDTGELFF; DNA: TGCGCCAGCAGCTTGACGCTAACAGACACCGGGGAGCTGTTTTTT
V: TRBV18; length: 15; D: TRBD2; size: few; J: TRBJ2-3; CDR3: CASSPGGAGGDTQYF; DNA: TGTGCCAGCTCACCAGGGGGCGCGGGAGGAGATACGCAGTATTTT
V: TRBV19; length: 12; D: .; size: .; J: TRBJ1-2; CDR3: CASSQGPYGYTF; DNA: TGTGCCAGTAGCCAGGGCCCGTATGGCTACACCTTC
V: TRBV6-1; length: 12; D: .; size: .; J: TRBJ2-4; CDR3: CASSDRANIQYF; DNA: TGTGCCAGCAGTGACAGAGCAAACATTCAGTACTTC
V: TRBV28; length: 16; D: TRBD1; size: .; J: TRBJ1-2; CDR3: CASSLGLTGGTYGYTF; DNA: TGTGCCAGCAGTTTGGGTTTGACAGGGGGAACCTATGGCTACACCTTC
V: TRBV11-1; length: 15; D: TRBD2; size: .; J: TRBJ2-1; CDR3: CASSLRTSGGDEQFF; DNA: TGTGCCAGCAGCTTGCGGACTAGCGGGGGAGATGAGCAGTTCTTC
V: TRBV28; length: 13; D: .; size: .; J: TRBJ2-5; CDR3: CASRRGYQETQYF; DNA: TGTGCCAGCAGACGGGGGTACCAAGAGACCCAGTACTTC
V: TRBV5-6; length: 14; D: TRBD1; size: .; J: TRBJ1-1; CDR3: CASSRGQGGTEAFF; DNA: TGTGCCAGCAGCCGGGGACAGGGCGGGACTGAAGCTTTCTTT